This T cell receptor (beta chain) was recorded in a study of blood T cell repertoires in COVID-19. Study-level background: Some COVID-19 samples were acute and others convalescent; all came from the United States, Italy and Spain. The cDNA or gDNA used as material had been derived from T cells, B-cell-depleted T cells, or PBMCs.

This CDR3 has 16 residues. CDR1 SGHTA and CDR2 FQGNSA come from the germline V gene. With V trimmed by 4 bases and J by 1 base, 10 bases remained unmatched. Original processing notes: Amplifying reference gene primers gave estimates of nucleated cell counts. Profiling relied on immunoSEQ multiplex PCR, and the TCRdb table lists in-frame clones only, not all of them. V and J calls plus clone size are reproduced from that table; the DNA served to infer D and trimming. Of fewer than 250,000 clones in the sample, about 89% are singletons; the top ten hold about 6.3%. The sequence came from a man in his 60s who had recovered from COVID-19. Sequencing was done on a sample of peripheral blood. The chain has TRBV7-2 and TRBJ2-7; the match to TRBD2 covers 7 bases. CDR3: CASSSYPGTTSYEQYF. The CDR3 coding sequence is TGTGCCAGCAGCTCCTACCCCGGGACTACTTCCTACGAGCAGTACTTC.